The rows below give T cell receptor beta chains drawn from one sample of a study of metastatic and nonmetastatic thyroid tumors. MiXCR re-clonotyped the PCR reads for TCRdb. The sample holds 8,300 or so clones, more than 25% seen once. The material sequenced was tumor tissue. Receptors originate from a male donor with papillary thyroid cancer or a benign thyroid nodule (not recorded which). Some clones in this sample may be carry-over from other donors' samples. Both conserved end residues are part of each CDR3. The order of the fields is clone size, V gene, D gene, J gene, CDR3 DNA, CDR3 protein. The D gene is left open where the match is weak. The size field is filled for only some rows; it gives once, few, many or a size class.

-,TRBV12-3/TRBV12-4,TRBD2,TRBJ2-2,TGTGCCAGCAGTGGGACTAGCTGGTTTAACACCGGGGAGCTGTTTTTT,CASSGTSWFNTGELFF
few,TRBV15,-,TRBJ1-2,TGTGCCACCAGCAGAGAAGGGGCAGGCGGCTATGGCTACACCTTC,CATSREGAGGYGYTF
few,TRBV5-1,-,TRBJ2-1,TGCGCCAGCAGCTTGGAGCAAAATACCCGGGACAATGAGCAGTTCTTC,CASSLEQNTRDNEQFF
-,TRBV11-2,-,TRBJ1-3,TGTGCCAGCAGCTTCGGGACTGCTAACACCATATATTTT,CASSFGTANTIYF
-,TRBV5-1,-,TRBJ1-6,TGCGCCAGCAGCTTGGGCCAGAGCTCACCCCTCCACTTT,CASSLGQSSPLHF
-,TRBV9,-,TRBJ1-2,TGTGCCAGCAGCGCAAATACGGGACTCGACAGCTATGGCTACACCTTC,CASSANTGLDSYGYTF
-,TRBV25-1,-,TRBJ1-2,TGTGCCAGCAGTGAATATGGAACAGGTGCCTATGGCTACACCTTC,CASSEYGTGAYGYTF
-,TRBV15,TRBD2,TRBJ2-3,TGTGCCACCAGCAGATATTTAACGGGAGGGTCTGATACGCAGTATTTT,CATSRYLTGGSDTQYF
few,TRBV28,TRBD1,TRBJ2-2,TGTGCCAGCGAAGGGGACAGGGTACGGGAGGCAAACACCGGGGAGCTGTTTTTT,CASEGDRVREANTGELFF
many,TRBV27,-,TRBJ1-6,TGTGCCAGCAGTTTCACGGGGGGCCGATGGTATAATTCACCCCTCCACTTT,CASSFTGGRWYNSPLHF
medium-sized,TRBV25-1,-,TRBJ1-1,TGTGCCAGCAGTGATTCGGGTAGGACTGAAGCTTTCTTT,CASSDSGRTEAFF
-,TRBV9,-,TRBJ1-2,TGTGCCAGCAGCCCCTTCACCCCAGGGGCCCATGGCTACACCTTC,CASSPFTPGAHGYTF
few,TRBV24-1,-,TRBJ1-3,TGTGCCACCAGTGATGTAGGACAGTCTGGAAACACCATATATTTT,CATSDVGQSGNTIYF
-,TRBV19,-,TRBJ2-6,TGTGCCAGTAGTATAGGGGGTTTGGAGTCTGGGGCCAACGTCCTGACTTTC,CASSIGGLESGANVLTF
-,TRBV20-1,-,TRBJ2-2,TGCAGTGCTAGTCCGAGCAGCAACGGGGAGCTGTTTTTT,CSASPSSNGELFF
few,TRBV6-2/TRBV6-3,TRBD1,TRBJ1-1,TGTGCCAGCAGCACCAGACAGGGGTTGGTGAACACTGAAGCTTTCTTT,CASSTRQGLVNTEAFF
-,TRBV19,-,TRBJ1-6,TGTGCCAGTAGTCCTGACTATAATTCACCCCTCCACTTT,CASSPDYNSPLHF
once,TRBV7-8,-,TRBJ1-5,TGTGCCAGCAGCATTGGCTCGGGCGGTAATCAGCCCCAGCATTTT,CASSIGSGGNQPQHF